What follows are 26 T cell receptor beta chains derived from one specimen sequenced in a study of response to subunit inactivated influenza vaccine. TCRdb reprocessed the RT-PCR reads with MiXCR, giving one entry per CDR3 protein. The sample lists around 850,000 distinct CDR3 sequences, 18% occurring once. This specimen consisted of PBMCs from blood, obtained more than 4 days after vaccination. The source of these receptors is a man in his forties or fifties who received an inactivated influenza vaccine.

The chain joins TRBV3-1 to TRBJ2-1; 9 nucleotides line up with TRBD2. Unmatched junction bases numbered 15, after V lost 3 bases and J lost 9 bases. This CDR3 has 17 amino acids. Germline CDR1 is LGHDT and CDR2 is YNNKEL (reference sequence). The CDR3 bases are TGTGCCAGCAGCCAGACTCCGAGCGGGGGGTCTGCGGTTGAGCAGTTCTTC. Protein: CASSQTPSGGSAVEQFF.

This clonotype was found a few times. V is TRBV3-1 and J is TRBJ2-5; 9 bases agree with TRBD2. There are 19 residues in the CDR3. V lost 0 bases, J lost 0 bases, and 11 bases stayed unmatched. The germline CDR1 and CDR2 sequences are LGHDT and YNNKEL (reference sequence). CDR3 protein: CASSQDFPMAGGYQETQYF. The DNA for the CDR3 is TGTGCCAGCAGCCAAGATTTTCCGATGGCGGGGGGGTACCAAGAGACCCAGTACTTC.

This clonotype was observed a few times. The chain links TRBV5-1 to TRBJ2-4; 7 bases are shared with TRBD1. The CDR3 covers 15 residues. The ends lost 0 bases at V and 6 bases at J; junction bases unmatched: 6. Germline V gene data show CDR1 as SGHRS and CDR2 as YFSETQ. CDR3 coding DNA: TGCGCCAGCAGCTTGGAGGGACAGAAATTAAACATTCAGTACTTC. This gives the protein CASSLEGQKLNIQYF.

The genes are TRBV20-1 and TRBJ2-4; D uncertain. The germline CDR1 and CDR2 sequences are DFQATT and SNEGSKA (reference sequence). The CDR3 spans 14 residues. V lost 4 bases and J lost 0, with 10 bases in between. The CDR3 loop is CSATYLIAKNIQYF. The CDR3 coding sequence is TGCAGTGCTACCTACTTAATAGCCAAAAACATTCAGTACTTC.

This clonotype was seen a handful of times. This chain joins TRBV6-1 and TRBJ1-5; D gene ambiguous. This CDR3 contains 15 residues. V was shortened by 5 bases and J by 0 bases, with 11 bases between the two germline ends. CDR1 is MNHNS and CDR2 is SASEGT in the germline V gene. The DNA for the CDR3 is TGTGCCAGCAGTCCTCACTTGAATAGCAATCAGCCCCAGCATTTT. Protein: CASSPHLNSNQPQHF.

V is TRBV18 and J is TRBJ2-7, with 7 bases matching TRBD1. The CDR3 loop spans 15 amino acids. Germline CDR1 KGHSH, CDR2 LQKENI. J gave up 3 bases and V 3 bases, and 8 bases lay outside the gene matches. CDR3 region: CASSPRQGIIYEQYF. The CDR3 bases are TGTGCCAGCTCACCCCGACAGGGAATAATCTACGAGCAGTACTTC.

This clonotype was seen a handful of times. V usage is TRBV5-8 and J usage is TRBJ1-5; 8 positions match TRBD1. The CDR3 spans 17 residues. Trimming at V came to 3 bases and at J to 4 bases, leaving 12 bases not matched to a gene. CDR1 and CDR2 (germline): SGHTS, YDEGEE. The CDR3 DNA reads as TGTGCCAGCAGCTGGGAGCCAAGGACAGGGCCTAATCAGCCCCAGCATTTT. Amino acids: CASSWEPRTGPNQPQHF. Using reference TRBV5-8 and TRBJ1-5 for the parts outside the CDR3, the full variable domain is EAGVTQSPTHLIKTRGQQATLRCSPISGHTSVYWYQQALGLGLQFLLWYDEGEERNRGNFPPRFSGRQFPNYSSELNVNALELEDSALYLCASSWEPRTGPNQPQHFGDGTRLSIL.

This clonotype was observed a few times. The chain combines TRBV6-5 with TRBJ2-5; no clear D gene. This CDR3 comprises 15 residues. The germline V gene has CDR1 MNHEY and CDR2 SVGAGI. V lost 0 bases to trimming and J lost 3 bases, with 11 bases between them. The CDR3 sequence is CASSYSVSEKETQYF. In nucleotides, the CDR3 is TGTGCCAGCAGTTACTCGGTTTCAGAGAAAGAGACCCAGTACTTC.

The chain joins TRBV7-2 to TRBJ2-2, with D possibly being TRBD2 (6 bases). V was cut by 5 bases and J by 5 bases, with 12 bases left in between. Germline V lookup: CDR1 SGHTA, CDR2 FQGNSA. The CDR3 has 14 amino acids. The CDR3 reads CASSRYGLTGELFF. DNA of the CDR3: TGTGCCAGCAGCCGATATGGACTAACCGGGGAGCTGTTTTTT.

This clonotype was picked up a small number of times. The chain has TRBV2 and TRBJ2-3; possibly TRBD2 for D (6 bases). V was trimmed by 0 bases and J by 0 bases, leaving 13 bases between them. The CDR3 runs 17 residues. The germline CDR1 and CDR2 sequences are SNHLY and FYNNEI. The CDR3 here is CASSEAIGGISTDTQYF. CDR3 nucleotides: TGTGCCAGCAGTGAAGCGATCGGGGGAATTAGCACAGATACGCAGTATTTT.

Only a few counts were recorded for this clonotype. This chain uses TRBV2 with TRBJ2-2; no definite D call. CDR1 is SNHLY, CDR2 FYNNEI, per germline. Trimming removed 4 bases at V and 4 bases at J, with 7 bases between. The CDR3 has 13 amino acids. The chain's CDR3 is CASSVKFTGELFF. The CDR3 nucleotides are TGTGCCAGCAGTGTGAAATTCACCGGGGAGCTGTTTTTT.

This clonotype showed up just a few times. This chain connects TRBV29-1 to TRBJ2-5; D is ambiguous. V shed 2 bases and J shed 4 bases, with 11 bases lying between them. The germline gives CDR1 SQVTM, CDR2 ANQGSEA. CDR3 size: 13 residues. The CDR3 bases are TGCAGCGTTGAAACACACCTCGGAGAGACCCAGTACTTC. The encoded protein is CSVETHLGETQYF.

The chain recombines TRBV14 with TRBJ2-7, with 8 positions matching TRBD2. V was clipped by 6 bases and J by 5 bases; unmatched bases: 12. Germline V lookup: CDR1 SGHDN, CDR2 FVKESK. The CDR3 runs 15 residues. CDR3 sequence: CASSPTGLGFNEQYF. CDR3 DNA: TGTGCCAGCAGTCCCACGGGACTAGGCTTCAACGAGCAGTACTTC.

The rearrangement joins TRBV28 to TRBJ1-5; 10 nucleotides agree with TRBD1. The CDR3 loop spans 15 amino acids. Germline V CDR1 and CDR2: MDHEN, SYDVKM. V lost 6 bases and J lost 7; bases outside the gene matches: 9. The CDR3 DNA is TGTGCCAGCAGCCTGACAGGGGGCGGAGTGCAGCCCCAGCATTTT. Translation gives CASSLTGGGVQPQHF.

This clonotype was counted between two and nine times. The CDR3 spells CSLDGTSENEQFF. The CDR3 nucleotides are TGCAGTCTTGACGGGACTAGTGAGAATGAGCAGTTCTTC. The chain is built from TRBV20-1 and TRBJ2-1, with 8 bases identical to TRBD2. Trimming at V came to 8 bases and at J to 7 bases, leaving 10 bases not matched to a gene. The CDR3 totals 13 residues. In germline, CDR1 is DFQATT, CDR2 SNEGSKA (reference sequence).

The CDR3: CSALSRGRSQETQYF. As DNA, the CDR3 is TGCAGTGCTTTGTCAAGGGGACGGAGCCAAGAGACCCAGTACTTC. V and J are TRBV20-1 and TRBJ2-5; possibly TRBD1 or TRBD2 for D (5 bases each). This CDR3 comprises 15 residues. The V and J ends lost 5 bases and 1 base respectively, with 17 bases between them. CDR1 and CDR2 (germline): DFQATT, SNEGSKA (reference sequence).

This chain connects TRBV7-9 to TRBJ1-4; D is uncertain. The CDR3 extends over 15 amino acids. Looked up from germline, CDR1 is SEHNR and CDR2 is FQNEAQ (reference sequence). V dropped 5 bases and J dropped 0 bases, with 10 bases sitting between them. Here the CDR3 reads CASSANTATNEKLFF. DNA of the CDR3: TGTGCCAGCAGCGCCAACACTGCAACTAATGAAAAACTGTTTTTT.

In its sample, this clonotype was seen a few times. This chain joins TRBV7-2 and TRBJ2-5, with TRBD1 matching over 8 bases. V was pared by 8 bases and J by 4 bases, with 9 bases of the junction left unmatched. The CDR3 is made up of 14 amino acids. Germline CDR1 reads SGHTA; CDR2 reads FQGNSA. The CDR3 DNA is TGTGCCAGCCGATGGGCAGGGGGCCTAGAGACCCAGTACTTC. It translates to CASRWAGGLETQYF.

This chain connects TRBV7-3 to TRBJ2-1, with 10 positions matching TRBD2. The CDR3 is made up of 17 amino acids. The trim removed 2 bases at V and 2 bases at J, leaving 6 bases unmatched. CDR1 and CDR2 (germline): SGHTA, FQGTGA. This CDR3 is CASSLGQAGGPYNEQFF. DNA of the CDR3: TGTGCCAGCAGCTTAGGTCAAGCGGGAGGGCCCTACAATGAGCAGTTCTTC.

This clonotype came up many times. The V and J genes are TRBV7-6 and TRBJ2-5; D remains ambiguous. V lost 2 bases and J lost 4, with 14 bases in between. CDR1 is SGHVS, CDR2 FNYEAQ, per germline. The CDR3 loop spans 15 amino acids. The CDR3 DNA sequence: TGTGCCAGCAGCTTATCACAGATCGCCTTAGAGACCCAGTACTTC. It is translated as CASSLSQIALETQYF.

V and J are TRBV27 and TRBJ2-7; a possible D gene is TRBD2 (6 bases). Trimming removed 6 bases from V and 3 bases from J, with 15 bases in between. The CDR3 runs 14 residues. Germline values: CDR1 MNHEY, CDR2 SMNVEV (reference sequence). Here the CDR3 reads CASSPGGWGYEQYF. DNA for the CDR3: TGTGCCAGCAGCCCAGGAGGGTGGGGCTACGAGCAGTACTTC.

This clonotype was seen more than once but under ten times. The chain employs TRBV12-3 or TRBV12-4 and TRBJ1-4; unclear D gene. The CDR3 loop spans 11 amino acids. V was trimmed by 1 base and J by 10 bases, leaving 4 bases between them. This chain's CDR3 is CASSLGAKLFF. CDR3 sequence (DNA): TGTGCCAGCAGTTTAGGAGCAAAACTGTTTTTT.

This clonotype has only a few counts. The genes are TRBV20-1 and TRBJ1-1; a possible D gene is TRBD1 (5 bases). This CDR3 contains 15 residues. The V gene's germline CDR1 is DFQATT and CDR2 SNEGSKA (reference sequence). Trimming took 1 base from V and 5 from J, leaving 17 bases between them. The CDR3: CSARASGWKWTEAFF. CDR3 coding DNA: TGCAGTGCTAGAGCCTCAGGGTGGAAGTGGACTGAAGCTTTCTTT.

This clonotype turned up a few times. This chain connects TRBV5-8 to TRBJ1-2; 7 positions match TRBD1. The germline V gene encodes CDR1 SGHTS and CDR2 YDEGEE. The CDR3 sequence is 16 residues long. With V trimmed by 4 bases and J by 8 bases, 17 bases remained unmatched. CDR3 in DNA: TGTGCCAGCAGCGTAACAACCGGGACAGTCGTCCGCGGCTACACCTTC. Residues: CASSVTTGTVVRGYTF. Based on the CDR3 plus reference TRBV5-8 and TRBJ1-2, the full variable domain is EAGVTQSPTHLIKTRGQQATLRCSPISGHTSVYWYQQALGLGLQFLLWYDEGEERNRGNFPPRFSGRQFPNYSSELNVNALELEDSALYLCASSVTTGTVVRGYTFGSGTRLTVV.

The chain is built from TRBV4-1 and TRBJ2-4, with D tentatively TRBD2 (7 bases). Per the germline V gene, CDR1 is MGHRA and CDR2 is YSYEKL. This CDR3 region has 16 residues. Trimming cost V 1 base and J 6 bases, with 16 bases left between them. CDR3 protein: CASSQAARGAGNIQYF. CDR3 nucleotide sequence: TGCGCCAGCAGCCAAGCGGCCCGGGGGGCAGGAAACATTCAGTACTTC.

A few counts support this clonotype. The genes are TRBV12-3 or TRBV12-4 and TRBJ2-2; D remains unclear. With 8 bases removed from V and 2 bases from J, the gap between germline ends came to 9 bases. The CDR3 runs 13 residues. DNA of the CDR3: TGTGCCAGCGGAAATATAAACACCGGGGAGCTGTTTTTT. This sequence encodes CASGNINTGELFF.